Listed here are 23 T cell receptor beta chains from one sample, sequenced in a study of cytomegalovirus exposure and HLA in healthy donors. Vbeta (60) and Jbeta (13) primers were used in the PCR. Sequenced by immunoSEQ multiplex PCR; TCRdb stores in-frame clones only, minus some. Found here are a few hundred thousand clones, approximately 80% of them singletons; the top ten hold approximately 2.8%. The material sequenced was PBMCs. These receptors were collected from a young man in good health and CMV-seronegative.

V gene TRBV6-1 combines with J gene TRBJ2-1, with D possibly matching TRBD1 (5 bases). CDR1 MNHNS and CDR2 SASEGT come from the germline V gene. The V end was cut by 4 bases, the J end by 7 bases, with 17 bases between. The CDR3 spans 15 residues. CDR3 sequence (DNA): TGTGCCAGCAGTGTCAGGACATCGATACCGAATGAGCAGTTCTTC. It yields the protein CASSVRTSIPNEQFF.

This clone was counted only a few times. The CDR3 sequence: CAGSRILGTEAFF. In nucleotides, the CDR3 is TGTGCCGGATCTCGGATCCTCGGGACTGAAGCTTTCTTT. V gene TRBV19 combines with J gene TRBJ1-1; no definite D call. The CDR3 length is 13 residues. The V gene lost 11 bases and the J gene lost 5 bases, with 18 bases spanning the gap. Germline values: CDR1 LNHDA, CDR2 SQIVND (reference sequence).

The chain has TRBV13 and TRBJ1-3; D remains unclear. The CDR3 spans 12 residues. The V end was cut by 5 bases, the J end by 3 bases, with 5 bases between. Germline CDR1 is PRHDT and CDR2 is FYEKMQ (reference sequence). This CDR3 reads CASSPRGNTIYF. The CDR3 region has the DNA TGTGCCAGCAGCCCGCGTGGAAACACCATATATTTT. Variable domain in full (rest from reference TRBV13 and TRBJ1-3): AAGVIQSPRHLIKEKRETATLKCYPIPRHDTVYWYQQGPGQDPQFLISFYEKMQSDKGSIPDRFSAQQFSDYHSELNMSSLELGDSALYFCASSPRGNTIYFGEGSWLTVV.

This chain connects TRBV18 to TRBJ2-7; TRBD1 agrees at 8 bases. Losses at the gene ends were 3 bases for V and 2 bases for J; bases not matched to a gene: 3. The CDR3 totals 14 residues. Germline CDR1 reads KGHSH; CDR2 reads LQKENI. This CDR3 is CASSPLDRAYEQYF. The DNA for the CDR3 is TGTGCCAGCTCACCGCTGGACAGGGCCTACGAGCAGTACTTC.

This clone was seen more than once but under ten times. The CDR3 is CASSSGGNSYNEQFF. Written as DNA, the CDR3 is TGCGCCAGCAGCAGCGGGGGCAACTCCTACAATGAGCAGTTCTTC. This chain joins TRBV10-1 and TRBJ2-1; 8 bases line up with TRBD2. V trimming: 6 bases; J trimming: 0 bases; junction bases outside the gene matches: 4. The CDR3 runs to 15 residues. The germline V gene encodes CDR1 WNHNN and CDR2 SYGVQD (reference sequence).

This clone was seen only once. This rearrangement joins TRBV27 to TRBJ2-1; 9 bases fit TRBD2. Germline CDR1 MNHEY, CDR2 SMNVEV (reference sequence). This CDR3 is 18 amino acids long. J gave up 4 bases and V 2 bases, and 12 bases lay outside the gene matches. The DNA for the CDR3 is TGTGCCAGCAGTTTAGCTGGGGCTCCTAGCGGGGAGTACAATGAGCAGTTCTTC. It encodes CASSLAGAPSGEYNEQFF.

The rearrangement uses TRBV4-1 and TRBJ1-3, with D possibly matching TRBD1 (5 bases). Germline CDR1 MGHRA, CDR2 YSYEKL. The length of the CDR3 is 16 residues. V gave up 4 bases and J gave up 0 bases, with 13 bases separating them. The CDR3 sequence is CASSPSGRPSGNTIYF. As DNA, the CDR3 is TGCGCCAGCAGCCCCTCAGGGCGACCCTCTGGAAACACCATATATTTT.

The chain has TRBV6-1 and TRBJ2-7, with 10 bases aligning to TRBD1. Germline V lookup: CDR1 MNHNS, CDR2 SASEGT. The CDR3 covers 14 residues. Trimming removed 6 bases from V and 2 bases from J; junction bases left unmatched: 4. CDR3: CASRAGQGTYEQYF. CDR3 sequence (DNA): TGTGCCAGCAGGGCGGGACAGGGGACCTACGAGCAGTACTTC.

The table lists this clone with a few counts. This sequence may be a read error, since a much larger clone differs from it by one base. The V call is TRBV7-2, the J call TRBJ2-3, with 11 nucleotides matching TRBD2. The germline gives CDR1 SGHTA, CDR2 FQGNSA. Unmatched junction bases numbered 4, after V lost 5 bases and J lost 3 bases. This CDR3 spans 15 amino acids. The DNA of the CDR3 is TGTGCCAGCAGCATTAGCGGGGGGGCAACAGATACGCAGTATTTT. Protein sequence: CASSISGGATDTQYF.

The V gene is TRBV27, the J gene TRBJ1-2; D call uncertain. Germline V lookup: CDR1 MNHEY, CDR2 SMNVEV (reference sequence). This CDR3 has 15 amino acids. Trimming cost V 3 bases and J 3 bases, with 14 bases left between them. The CDR3 here is CASSFSAGGDYGYTF. DNA of the CDR3: TGTGCCAGCAGTTTTTCGGCCGGAGGAGACTATGGCTACACCTTC.

The rearrangement uses TRBV27 and TRBJ1-5, with a tentative D call TRBD1 (6 bases). V was clipped by 6 bases and J by 6 bases, with 15 bases between them. CDR1 and CDR2 from the germline V gene are MNHEY and SMNVEV (reference sequence). This CDR3 spans 14 amino acids. The CDR3 is CASRVGGAGQPQHF. CDR3 nucleotides: TGTGCCAGCAGGGTAGGGGGGGCGGGTCAGCCCCAGCATTTT.

The chain links TRBV5-1 to TRBJ2-5; D might be TRBD1 (6 bases). The CDR3 extends over 14 amino acids. V lost 4 bases and J lost 1, with 11 bases in between. Germline CDR1 SGHRS, CDR2 YFSETQ. This CDR3 reads CASSAGTIQETQYF. Here the CDR3 DNA reads TGCGCCAGCAGCGCCGGGACAATCCAAGAGACCCAGTACTTC. Variable domain in full (rest from reference TRBV5-1 and TRBJ2-5): KAGVTQTPRYLIKTRGQQVTLSCSPISGHRSVSWYQQTPGQGLQFLFEYFSETQRNKGNFPGRFSGRQFSNSRSEMNVSTLELGDSALYLCASSAGTIQETQYFGPGTRLLVL.

The chain's CDR3 is CAISDVSGSKETEAFF. CDR3 DNA: TGTGCCATCAGTGATGTTTCCGGGTCCAAAGAGACTGAAGCTTTCTTT. The chain couples TRBV10-3 to TRBJ1-1; D remains ambiguous. Germline lookup yields CDR1 ENHRY and CDR2 SYGVKD. The CDR3 extends over 16 amino acids. Between the trimmed V and J ends, which lost 3 bases and 5 bases, there was a span of 19 bases.

This clone was recorded a few times. The J gene is TRBJ1-6, the V gene TRBV6-5; TRBD1 matches at 7 bases. From germline, CDR1 is MNHEY and CDR2 SVGAGI. There are 16 residues in the CDR3. Unmatched junction bases numbered 5, after V lost 2 bases and J lost 4 bases. CDR3 loop: CASSYLRDSYNSPLHF. CDR3 nucleotide sequence: TGTGCCAGCAGTTACCTTCGGGACAGTTATAATTCACCCCTCCACTTT.

The chain joins TRBV6-1 to TRBJ1-1; the D gene is possibly TRBD1 (5 bases). The CDR3 sequence is 13 residues long. Germline values: CDR1 MNHNS, CDR2 SASEGT. Trimming took off 10 bases at V and 3 bases at J, with 15 bases between the two ends. The CDR3 here is CAIREATYTEAFF. In DNA, the CDR3 is TGTGCCATCAGGGAGGCTACGTACACTGAAGCTTTCTTT.

In this sample, this clone turned up once. The V gene is TRBV28, the J gene TRBJ2-5, with 7 bases aligning to TRBD1. The V gene's germline CDR1 is MDHEN and CDR2 SYDVKM. There are 15 residues in the CDR3. With 1 base clipped from V and 2 bases from J, the junction kept 4 bases outside the gene matches. CDR3 DNA: TGTGCCAGCAGTTTATCACAGGGGCGACAAGAGACCCAGTACTTC. This sequence encodes CASSLSQGRQETQYF.

This rearrangement joins TRBV11-2 to TRBJ2-5; 9 bases map to TRBD2. This CDR3 is 16 amino acids long. V trimming: 1 base; J trimming: 2 bases; junction bases outside the gene matches: 5. The germline CDR1 and CDR2 sequences are SGHAT and FQNNGV. The CDR3 bases are TGTGCCAGCAGCTTAGGGAGCGGGGGGTTACAAGAGACCCAGTACTTC. It is translated as CASSLGSGGLQETQYF. Complete variable domain (other parts from reference TRBV11-2 and TRBJ2-5): EAGVAQSPRYKIIEKRQSVAFWCNPISGHATLYWYQQILGQGPKLLIQFQNNGVVDDSQLPKDRFSAERLKGVDSTLKIQPAKLEDSAVYLCASSLGSGGLQETQYFGPGTRLLVL.

The V gene is TRBV2, the J gene TRBJ1-6, with 7 bases matching TRBD1. The V gene's germline CDR1 is SNHLY and CDR2 FYNNEI. The CDR3 is 16 amino acids. V gave up 6 bases and J gave up 2 bases; unmatched junction bases: 7. CDR3 sequence: CASRPNRGPYNSPLHF. The CDR3 coding sequence is TGTGCCAGCAGACCCAACAGGGGCCCCTATAATTCACCCCTCCACTTT.

The CDR3 region has the DNA TGTGCCAGCAGCCAAGATCGAAAACTAGCGGGGGACTACGAGCAGTACTTC. Translated: CASSQDRKLAGDYEQYF. This chain joins TRBV4-2 and TRBJ2-7; 11 positions match TRBD2. With 0 bases clipped from V and 3 bases from J, the junction kept 7 bases outside the gene matches. Germline CDR1 and CDR2: LGHNA and YNFKEQ. The CDR3 is made up of 17 amino acids.

The chain joins TRBV7-8 to TRBJ2-3, with a tentative D call TRBD1 (5 bases). Germline CDR1 reads SGHVS; CDR2 reads FQNEAQ. CDR3 length: 15 amino acids. Trimming pared 4 bases from V and 4 bases from J, leaving 15 bases between. The CDR3 nucleotides read TGTGCCAGCAGCTCCCAGGGATATCGGGCAGATACGCAGTATTTT. As protein: CASSSQGYRADTQYF.

V and J are TRBV11-2 and TRBJ2-3, with 8 bases identical to TRBD2. This CDR3 region has 17 residues. From germline, CDR1 is SGHAT and CDR2 FQNNGV. J lost 2 bases, V lost 4 bases, and 11 bases had no gene match. CDR3 in DNA: TGTGCCAGCAGCTCCCAACTGCTGGGACTAGACACAGATACGCAGTATTTT. This translates into CASSSQLLGLDTDTQYF.

The J gene is TRBJ1-5, the V gene TRBV5-6, with 7 bases fitting TRBD1. The CDR3 spans 15 residues. Losses at the gene ends were 2 bases for V and 3 bases for J; bases not matched to a gene: 5. Germline V gives CDR1 SGHDT, CDR2 YYEEEE. The CDR3 here is CASSFAGTVNQPQHF. The DNA of the CDR3 is TGTGCCAGCAGCTTTGCCGGGACAGTCAATCAGCCCCAGCATTTT.

This clone was seen a handful of times. The chain links TRBV4-3 to TRBJ1-4, with D unresolved. The CDR3 contains 16 residues. The germline V and J ends were trimmed by 3 bases and 8 bases, with 19 bases remaining between them. The germline V gene encodes CDR1 LGHNA and CDR2 YSLEER. In DNA form, the CDR3 reads TGCGCCAGCAGCCACAAGGAGTCGGGGTCCGGCGAAAAACTGTTTTTT. Amino acids: CASSHKESGSGEKLFF.